One sample yielded the 2 T cell receptor beta chains listed below, sequenced in a study of blood T cell repertoires in COVID-19 (dated by TCRdb to the early 2020s). Library preparation employed the immunoSEQ multiplex PCR assay. Entries here come from immuneACCESS through TCRdb and include only in-frame sequences with V and J called. Some clones fail to appear in such tables; in the studies checked, an unresolved V gene covers under half of the shortfall, and the cause of the remainder is unknown. This sample is represented by about 240,000 clones; roughly nine tenths of them were singletons. Together, the top ten hold 5.5% to 8% of the sample. The sequenced sample was peripheral blood. The receptors shown here come from a man aged 60 to 69 with acute or convalescent COVID-19.

The chain employs TRBV28 and TRBJ1-5, with 7 nucleotides matching TRBD1. The CDR3 consists of 12 residues. The J segment lost 6 bases and the V segment lost 9 bases, leaving 5 bases of the junction unmatched. Per germline, CDR1 MDHEN and CDR2 SYDVKM. The CDR3 nucleotides are TGTGCCAGTTTACAGGGGATTCAGCCCCAGCATTTT. Protein sequence: CASLQGIQPQHF. The complete variable domain, with remaining parts taken from reference TRBV28 and TRBJ1-5, reads DVKVTQSSRYLVKRTGEKVFLECVQDMDHENMFWYRQDPGLGLRLIYFSYDVKMKEKGDIPEGYSVSREKKERFSLILESASTNQTSMYLCASLQGIQPQHFGDGTRLSIL.

V gene TRBV6-4 combines with J gene TRBJ2-3; D not resolved. Germline CDR1 and CDR2: MRHNA and SNTAGT. The CDR3 has 14 residues. V lost 0 bases to trimming and J lost 0 bases, with 4 bases between them. In nucleotides, the CDR3 is TGTGCCAGCAGTGACTCACTAAGCACAGATACGCAGTATTTT. Its translation is CASSDSLSTDTQYF.